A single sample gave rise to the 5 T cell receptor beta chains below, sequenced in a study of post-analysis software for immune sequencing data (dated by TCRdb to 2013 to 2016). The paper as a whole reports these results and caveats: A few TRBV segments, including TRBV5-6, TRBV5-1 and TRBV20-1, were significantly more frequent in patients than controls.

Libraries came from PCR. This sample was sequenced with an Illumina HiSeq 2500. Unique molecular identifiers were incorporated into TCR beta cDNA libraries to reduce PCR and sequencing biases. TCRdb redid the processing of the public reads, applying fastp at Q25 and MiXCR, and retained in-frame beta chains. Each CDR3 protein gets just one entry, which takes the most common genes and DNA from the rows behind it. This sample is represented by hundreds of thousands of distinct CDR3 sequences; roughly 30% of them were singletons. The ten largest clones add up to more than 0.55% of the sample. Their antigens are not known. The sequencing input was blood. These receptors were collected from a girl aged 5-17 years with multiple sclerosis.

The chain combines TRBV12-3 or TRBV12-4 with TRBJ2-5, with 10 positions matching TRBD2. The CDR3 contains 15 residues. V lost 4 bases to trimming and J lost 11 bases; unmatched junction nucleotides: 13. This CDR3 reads CASSSRTSGDNEQYF. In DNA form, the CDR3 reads TGTGCCAGCAGTTCCCGGACTAGCGGCGACAATGAGCAGTACTTC.

This CDR3 reads CASSLSTGGAKNIQYF. The DNA for the CDR3 is TGTGCCAGCAGCTTGAGTACGGGAGGGGCCAAAAACATTCAGTACTTC. This sequence joins TRBV7-2 and TRBJ2-4, with TRBD2 identical over 8 bases. V lost 3 bases and J lost 1; bases outside the gene matches: 5. Germline loops: CDR1 SGHTA, CDR2 FQGNSA. The length of the CDR3 is 16 residues.

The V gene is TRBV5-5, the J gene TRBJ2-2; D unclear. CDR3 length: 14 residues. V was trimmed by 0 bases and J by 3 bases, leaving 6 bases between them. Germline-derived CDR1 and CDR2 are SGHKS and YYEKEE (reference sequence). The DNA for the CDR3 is TGTGCCAGCAGCTTGGTGAGGTACACCGGGGAGCTGTTTTTT. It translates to CASSLVRYTGELFF.

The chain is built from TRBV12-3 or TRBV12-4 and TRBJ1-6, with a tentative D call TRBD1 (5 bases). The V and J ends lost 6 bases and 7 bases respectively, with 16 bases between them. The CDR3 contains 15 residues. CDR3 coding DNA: TGTGCCAGCAGCCCCATGCCGGGACTCAATTCACCCCTCCACTTT. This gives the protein CASSPMPGLNSPLHF.

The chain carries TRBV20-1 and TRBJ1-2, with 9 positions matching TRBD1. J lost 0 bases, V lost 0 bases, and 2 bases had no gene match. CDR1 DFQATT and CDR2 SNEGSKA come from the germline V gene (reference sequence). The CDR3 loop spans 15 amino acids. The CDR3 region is CSARDRTGANYGYTF. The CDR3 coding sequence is TGCAGTGCTAGAGATCGGACAGGGGCTAACTATGGCTACACCTTC.